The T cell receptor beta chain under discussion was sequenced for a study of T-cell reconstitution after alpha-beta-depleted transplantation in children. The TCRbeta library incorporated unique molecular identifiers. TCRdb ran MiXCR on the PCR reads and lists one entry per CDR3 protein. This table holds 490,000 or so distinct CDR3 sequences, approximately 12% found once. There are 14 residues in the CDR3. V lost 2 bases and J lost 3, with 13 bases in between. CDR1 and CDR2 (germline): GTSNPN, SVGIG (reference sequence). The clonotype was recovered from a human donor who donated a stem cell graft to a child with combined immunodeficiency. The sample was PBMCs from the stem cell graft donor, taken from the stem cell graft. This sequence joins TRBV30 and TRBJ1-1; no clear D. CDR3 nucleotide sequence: TGTGCCTGGAGTCAACACATTGGGGACACTGAAGCTTTCTTT. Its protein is CAWSQHIGDTEAFF.